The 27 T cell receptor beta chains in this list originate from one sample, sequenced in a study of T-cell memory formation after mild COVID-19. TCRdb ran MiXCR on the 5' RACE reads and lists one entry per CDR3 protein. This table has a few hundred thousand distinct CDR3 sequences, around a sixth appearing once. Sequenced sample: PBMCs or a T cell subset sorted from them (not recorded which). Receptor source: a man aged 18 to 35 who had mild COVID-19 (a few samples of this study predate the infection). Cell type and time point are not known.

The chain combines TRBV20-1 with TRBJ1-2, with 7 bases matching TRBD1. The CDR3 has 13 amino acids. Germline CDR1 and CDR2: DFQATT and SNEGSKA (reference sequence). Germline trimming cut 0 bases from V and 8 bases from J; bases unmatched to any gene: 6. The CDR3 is CSARDGTEWGYTF. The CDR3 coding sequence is TGCAGTGCTAGAGATGGGACAGAGTGGGGCTACACCTTC.

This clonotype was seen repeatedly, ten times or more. The DNA of the CDR3 is TGTGCCAGCAGTTATCTAGCGGGTAGGGCAGATACGCAGTATTTT. Residues: CASSYLAGRADTQYF. This chain connects TRBV6-6 to TRBJ2-3, with TRBD2 matching over 8 bases. V lost 3 bases, J lost 4 bases, and 6 bases stayed unmatched. CDR1 MNHNY and CDR2 SVGAGI come from the germline V gene (reference sequence). The CDR3 contains 15 residues.

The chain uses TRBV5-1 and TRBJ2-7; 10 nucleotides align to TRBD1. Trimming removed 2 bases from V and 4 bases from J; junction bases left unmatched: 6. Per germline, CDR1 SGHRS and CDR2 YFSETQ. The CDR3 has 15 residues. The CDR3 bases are TGCGCCAGCAGCTTTGGGACAGGGGTGCTGTACGAGCAGTACTTC. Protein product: CASSFGTGVLYEQYF.

The CDR3 protein is CASSFNGGLLNGELFF. CDR3 DNA: TGTGCCAGCAGCTTCAACGGGGGGCTTCTGAACGGGGAGCTGTTTTTT. The chain couples TRBV7-2 to TRBJ2-2; perhaps TRBD2 as D (7 bases). The CDR3 has 16 amino acids. V gave up 3 bases and J gave up 7 bases, with 18 bases separating them. The germline V gene encodes CDR1 SGHTA and CDR2 FQGNSA.

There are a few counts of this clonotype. CDR3 loop: CSARAGSATGTQYF. The CDR3 region has the DNA TGCAGTGCTAGAGCCGGGTCCGCCACGGGGACCCAGTACTTC. This rearrangement joins TRBV20-1 to TRBJ2-5; D is undetermined. The length of the CDR3 is 14 residues. Germline V lookup: CDR1 DFQATT, CDR2 SNEGSKA (reference sequence). V dropped 1 base and J dropped 7 bases, with 16 bases sitting between them.

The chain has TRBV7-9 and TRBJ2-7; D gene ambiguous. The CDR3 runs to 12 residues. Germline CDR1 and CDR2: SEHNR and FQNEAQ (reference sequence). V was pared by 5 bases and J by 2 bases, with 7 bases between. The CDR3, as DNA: TGTGCCAGCAGCCACACTACCTACGAGCAGTACTTC. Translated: CASSHTTYEQYF.

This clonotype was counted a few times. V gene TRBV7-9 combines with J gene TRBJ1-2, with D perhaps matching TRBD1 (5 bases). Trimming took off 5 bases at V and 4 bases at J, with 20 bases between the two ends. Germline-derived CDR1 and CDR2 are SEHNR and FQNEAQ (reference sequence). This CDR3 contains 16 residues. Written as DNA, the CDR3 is TGTGCCAGCAGCCGGACACTTTCCGAAATCGGCTATGGCTACACCTTC. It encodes CASSRTLSEIGYGYTF.

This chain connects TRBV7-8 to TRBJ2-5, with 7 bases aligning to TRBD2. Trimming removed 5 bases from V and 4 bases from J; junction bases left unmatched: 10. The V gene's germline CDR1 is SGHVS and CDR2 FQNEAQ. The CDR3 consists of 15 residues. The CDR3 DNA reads TGTGCCAGCAGCCTTCTAGCGGTTTTACGAGAGACCCAGTACTTC. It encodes CASSLLAVLRETQYF. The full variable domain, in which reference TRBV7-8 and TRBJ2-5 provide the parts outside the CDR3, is GAGVSQSPRYKVAKRGQDVALRCDPISGHVSLFWYQQALGQGPEFLTYFQNEAQLDKSGLPSDRFFAERPEGSVSTLKIQRTQQEDSAVYLCASSLLAVLRETQYFGPGTRLLVL.

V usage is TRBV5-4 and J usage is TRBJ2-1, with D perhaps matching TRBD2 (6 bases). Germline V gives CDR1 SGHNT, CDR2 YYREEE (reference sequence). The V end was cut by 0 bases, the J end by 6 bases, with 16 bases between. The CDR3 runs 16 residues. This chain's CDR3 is CASSLAGRGPVNEQFF. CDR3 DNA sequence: TGTGCCAGCAGCTTGGCAGGGCGGGGCCCCGTCAATGAGCAGTTCTTC.

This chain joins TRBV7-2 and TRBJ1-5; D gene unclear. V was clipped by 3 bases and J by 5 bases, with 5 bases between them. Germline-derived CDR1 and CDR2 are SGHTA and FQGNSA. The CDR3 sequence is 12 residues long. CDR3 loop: CASSFLDQPQHF. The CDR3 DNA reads TGTGCCAGCAGCTTTTTGGATCAGCCCCAGCATTTT.

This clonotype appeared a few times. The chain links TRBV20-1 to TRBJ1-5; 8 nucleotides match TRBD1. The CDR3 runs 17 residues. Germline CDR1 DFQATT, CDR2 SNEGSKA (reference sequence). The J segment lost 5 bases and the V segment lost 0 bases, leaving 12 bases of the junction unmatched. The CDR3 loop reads CSAREIGGGQVDQPQHF. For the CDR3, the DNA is TGCAGTGCTAGAGAGATAGGTGGGGGACAGGTGGATCAGCCCCAGCATTTT.

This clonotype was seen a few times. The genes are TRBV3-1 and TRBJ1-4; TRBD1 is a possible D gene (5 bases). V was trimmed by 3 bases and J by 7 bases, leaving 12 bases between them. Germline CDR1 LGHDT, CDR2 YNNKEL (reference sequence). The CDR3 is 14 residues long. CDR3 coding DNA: TGTGCCAGCAGCCAGGGGCCGCGGGGTGAAAAACTGTTTTTT. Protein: CASSQGPRGEKLFF. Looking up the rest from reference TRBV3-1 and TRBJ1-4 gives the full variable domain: DTAVSQTPKYLVTQMGNDKSIKCEQNLGHDTMYWYKQDSKKFLKIMFSYNNKELIINETVPNRFSPKSPDKAHLNLHINSLELGDSAVYFCASSQGPRGEKLFFGSGTQLSVL.

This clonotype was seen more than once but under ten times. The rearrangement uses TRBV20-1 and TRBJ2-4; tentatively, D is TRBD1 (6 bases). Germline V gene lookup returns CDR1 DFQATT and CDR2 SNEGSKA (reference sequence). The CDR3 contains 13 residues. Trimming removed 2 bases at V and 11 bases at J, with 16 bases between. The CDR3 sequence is CSARPTGAQVQYF. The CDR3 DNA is TGCAGTGCTAGACCGACAGGCGCACAAGTTCAGTACTTC.

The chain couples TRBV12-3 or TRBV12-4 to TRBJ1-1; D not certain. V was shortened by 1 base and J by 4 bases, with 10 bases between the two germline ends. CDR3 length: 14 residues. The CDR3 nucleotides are TGTGCCAGCAGTTTAGTTTCCGGGAGCACTGAAGCTTTCTTT. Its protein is CASSLVSGSTEAFF.

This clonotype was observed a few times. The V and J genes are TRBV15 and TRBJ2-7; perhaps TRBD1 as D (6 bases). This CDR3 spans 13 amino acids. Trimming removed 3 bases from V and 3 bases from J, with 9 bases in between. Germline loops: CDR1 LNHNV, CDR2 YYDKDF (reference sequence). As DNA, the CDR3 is TGTGCCACCAGCAGTGGACAGAGCTACGAGCAGTACTTC. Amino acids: CATSSGQSYEQYF.

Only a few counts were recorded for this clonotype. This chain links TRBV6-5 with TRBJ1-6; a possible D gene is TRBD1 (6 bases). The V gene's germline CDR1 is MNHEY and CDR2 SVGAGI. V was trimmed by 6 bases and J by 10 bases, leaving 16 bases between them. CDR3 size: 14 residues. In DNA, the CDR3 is TGTGCCAGCAGGCTGGGAGGGGGTATCTCACCCCTCCACTTT. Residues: CASRLGGGISPLHF.

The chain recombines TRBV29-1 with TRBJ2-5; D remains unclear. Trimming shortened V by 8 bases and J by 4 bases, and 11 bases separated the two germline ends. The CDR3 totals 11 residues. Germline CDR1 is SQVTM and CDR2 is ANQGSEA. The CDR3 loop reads CSTRQAETQYF. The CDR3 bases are TGCAGCACCAGGCAAGCAGAGACCCAGTACTTC.

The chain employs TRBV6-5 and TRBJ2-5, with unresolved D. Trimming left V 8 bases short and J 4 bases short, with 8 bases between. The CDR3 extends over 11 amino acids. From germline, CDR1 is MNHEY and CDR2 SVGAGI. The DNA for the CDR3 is TGTGCCAGCGGATTGGGAGAGACCCAGTACTTC. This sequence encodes CASGLGETQYF.

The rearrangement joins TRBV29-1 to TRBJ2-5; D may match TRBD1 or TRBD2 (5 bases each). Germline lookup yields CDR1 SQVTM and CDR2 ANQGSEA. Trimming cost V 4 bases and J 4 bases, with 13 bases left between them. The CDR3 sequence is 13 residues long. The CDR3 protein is CSVAGTRRETQYF. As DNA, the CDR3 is TGCAGCGTTGCAGGGACCAGAAGAGAGACCCAGTACTTC. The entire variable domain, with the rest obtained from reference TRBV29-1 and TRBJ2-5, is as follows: SAVISQKPSRDICQRGTSLTIQCQVDSQVTMMFWYRQQPGQSLTLIATANQGSEATYESGFVIDKFPISRPNLTFSTLTVSNMSPEDSSIYLCSVAGTRRETQYFGPGTRLLVL.

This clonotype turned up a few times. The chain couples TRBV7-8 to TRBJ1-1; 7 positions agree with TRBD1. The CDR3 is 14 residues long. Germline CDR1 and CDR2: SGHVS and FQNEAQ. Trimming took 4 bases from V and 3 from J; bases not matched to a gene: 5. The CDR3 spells CASSYRDSYTEAFF. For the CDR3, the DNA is TGTGCCAGCAGCTACCGGGACAGCTACACTGAAGCTTTCTTT.

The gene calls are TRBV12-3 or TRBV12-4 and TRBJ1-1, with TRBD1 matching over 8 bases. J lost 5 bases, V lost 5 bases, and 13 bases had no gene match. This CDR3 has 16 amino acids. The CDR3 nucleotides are TGTGCCAGCAGTCCCTTGAGAGGACAGGGAACGACTGAAGCTTTCTTT. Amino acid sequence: CASSPLRGQGTTEAFF.

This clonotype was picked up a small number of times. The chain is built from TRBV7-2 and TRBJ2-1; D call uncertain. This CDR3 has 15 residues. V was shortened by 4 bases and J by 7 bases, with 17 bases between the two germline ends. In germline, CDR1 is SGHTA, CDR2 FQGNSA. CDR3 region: CASSSNSGSTNEQFF. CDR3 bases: TGTGCCAGCAGCTCAAACTCAGGCTCGACTAATGAGCAGTTCTTC.

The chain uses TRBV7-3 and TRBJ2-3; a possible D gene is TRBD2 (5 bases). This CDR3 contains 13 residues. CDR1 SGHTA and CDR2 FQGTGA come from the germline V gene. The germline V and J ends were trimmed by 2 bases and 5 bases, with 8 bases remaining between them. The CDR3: CASSLVARDTQYF. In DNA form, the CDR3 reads TGTGCCAGCAGCTTAGTAGCGAGAGATACGCAGTATTTT.

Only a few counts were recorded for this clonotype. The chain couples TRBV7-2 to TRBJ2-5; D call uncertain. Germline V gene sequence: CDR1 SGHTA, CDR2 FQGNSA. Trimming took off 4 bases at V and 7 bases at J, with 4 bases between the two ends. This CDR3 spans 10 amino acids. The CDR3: CASSSGTQYF. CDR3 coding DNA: TGTGCCAGCAGCTCCGGGACCCAGTACTTC.

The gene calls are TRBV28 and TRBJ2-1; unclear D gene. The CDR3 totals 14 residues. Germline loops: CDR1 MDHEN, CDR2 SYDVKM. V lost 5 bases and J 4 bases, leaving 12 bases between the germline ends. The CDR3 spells CASSRPSGYNEQFF. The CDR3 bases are TGTGCCAGCAGTCGACCCTCGGGTTACAATGAGCAGTTCTTC.

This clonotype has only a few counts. The CDR3 region has the DNA TGTGCCAGCAGTTTTAGCGGGGGTTATGAGCAGTTCTTC. It yields the protein CASSFSGGYEQFF. The chain employs TRBV12-3 or TRBV12-4 and TRBJ2-1; 9 positions match TRBD2. Germline trimming cut 3 bases from V and 8 bases from J; bases unmatched to any gene: 2. This CDR3 is built from 13 residues.

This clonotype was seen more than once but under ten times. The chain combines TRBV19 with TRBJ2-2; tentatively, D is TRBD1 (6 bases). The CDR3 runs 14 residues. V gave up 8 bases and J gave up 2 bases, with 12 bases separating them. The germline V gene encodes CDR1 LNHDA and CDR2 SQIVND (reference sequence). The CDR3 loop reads CASLSGTNTGELFF. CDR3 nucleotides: TGTGCCAGTTTATCCGGGACAAACACCGGGGAGCTGTTTTTT.